These T cell receptor beta chains were read from a single sample in a study of blood T cells in healthy people across ages. TCRdb reanalysed the 5' RACE reads using MiXCR and keeps one entry per CDR3 protein. The sample has under 950,000 distinct CDR3 sequences, about 24% seen once; the top ten hold roughly 22%. Source material: blood. The receptors come from a man aged 70-80 years in good health. The conserved cysteine and the conserved F or W are not part of the CDR3 here. The order of the fields is J gene, V gene, CDR3 length, CDR3 protein.

>TRBJ1-2|TRBV30|9
ALDGGYGYT
>TRBJ2-2|TRBV7-2|12
ASSYMTSTGELF
>TRBJ1-2|TRBV6-5|11
ASSYDFRYGYT
>TRBJ1-1|TRBV20-1|13
SASDPYRGDTEAF
>-|TRBV19|12
ASSIWGDVHEQY
>TRBJ2-5|TRBV10-3|13
AISVEPKGQETQY
>TRBJ1-5|TRBV6-5|12
ASSDQGKDQPQH
>TRBJ2-5|TRBV2|13
ASSAPGTHEETQY
>TRBJ1-2|TRBV6-6|11
ASSPGDSYGYT
>TRBJ2-7|TRBV6-5|16
ASSLLQPRGPLVYEQY
>TRBJ1-3|TRBV4-1|14
ASSQVQGSSGNTIY
>TRBJ2-7|TRBV6-6|13
ASSYSLDRAREQY
>TRBJ2-7|TRBV28|13
ASSLPGTRRYEQY
>TRBJ1-4|TRBV2|13
ASSAGGQGLEKLF
>TRBJ1-2|TRBV20-1|13
SARVAGAQSGGYT
>-|TRBV5-1|12
ASSLDWPDETQY
>TRBJ1-1|TRBV12-3/TRBV12-4|11
ATSSSMNTEAF
>TRBJ2-7|TRBV9|14
ASSVVLAGDPCEQY
>TRBJ2-5|TRBV18|10
ASSPQQETQY
>TRBJ2-3|TRBV6-2/TRBV6-3|16
ASSTSATVAGRTDTQY
>TRBJ1-6|TRBV20-1|13
SARERQGWDSPLH
>TRBJ2-1|TRBV28|12
ASSLGTDVNEQF
>TRBJ1-2|TRBV12-3/TRBV12-4|12
ASRRETGRGGYT
>TRBJ2-5|TRBV9|13
ASSLSGTLQETQY
>TRBJ2-3|TRBV5-1|13
ASSFGGQVTDTQY
>-|TRBV20-1|15
SARILKTGGAKYEQY
>TRBJ1-2|TRBV10-3|13
AISDSQGVNYGYT
>TRBJ2-1|TRBV3-1|19
ASSPKLGLAGGPSSYNEQF
>TRBJ2-3|TRBV28|13
ASTPHVSSTDTQY
>TRBJ1-3|TRBV13|9
ASTKGNTIY
>TRBJ1-1|TRBV6-5|12
ASRISAENTEAF